Listed below are T cell receptor beta chains from one sample, sequenced in a study of cytomegalovirus exposure and HLA in healthy donors. Profiling relied on immunoSEQ multiplex PCR, and the TCRdb table lists in-frame clones only, not all of them. The sample records about 160,000 clones, roughly 85% being singletons. Sequenced material: PBMCs. The receptor set was obtained from a man aged 18 to 30 in good health and CMV-seropositive. The CDR3 runs from the conserved cysteine through the conserved F or W. D genes are given only for firm matches. Only part of the rows carry a size: once, few, many, or a class if the clone is expanded.

DNA,CDR3,V,J,D,size
TGTGCCAGCAGCCGGACAGGCGAACTGCTAATTGAAGCTTTCTTT,CASSRTGELLIEAFF,TRBV11-2,TRBJ1-1,TRBD1,.
TGTGCCAGCAGCTTACCCGGTAGCAATCAGCCCCAGCATTTT,CASSLPGSNQPQHF,TRBV7-9,TRBJ1-5,.,.
TGTGCCAGCAGTTACTCGCAGGGATACGAGCAGTACTTC,CASSYSQGYEQYF,TRBV6-5,TRBJ2-7,.,.
TGTGCCAGCAGTTCTAGCGGGAGCACAGATACGCAGTATTTT,CASSSSGSTDTQYF,TRBV7-3,TRBJ2-3,TRBD2,.
TGTGCCAGCAGTCGCGGACTAGCGGGGGGAACAACAGATACGCAGTATTTT,CASSRGLAGGTTDTQYF,TRBV7-3,TRBJ2-3,TRBD2,.
TGTGCCAGCACAGGGTCCTACAATGAGCAGTTCTTC,CASTGSYNEQFF,TRBV6-4,TRBJ2-1,.,.
TGTGCCAGCAGCTCAGACAGGGTTAGCAATCAGCCCCAGCATTTT,CASSSDRVSNQPQHF,TRBV7-2,TRBJ1-5,TRBD1,.
TGTGCTAGTGGTTTGATTCCAGTCAACGTCCTGACTTTC,CASGLIPVNVLTF,TRBV12-5,TRBJ2-6,.,.
TGTGCCAGCAGCCAGGGGAGCTCCTACAATGAGCAGTTCTTC,CASSQGSSYNEQFF,TRBV4-2,TRBJ2-1,.,.
TGCGCCAGCAGCAGAGGGACAGGCCAAGAGACCCAGTACTTC,CASSRGTGQETQYF,TRBV5-1,TRBJ2-5,TRBD1,.
TGTGCCAGCAGTCCCGGAGCACTCTCTGGAAACACCATATATTTT,CASSPGALSGNTIYF,TRBV7-6,TRBJ1-3,.,.
TGTGCCAGCAGCACCCGGGACAGGGGGAACTACGAGCAGTACTTC,CASSTRDRGNYEQYF,TRBV11-2,TRBJ2-7,TRBD1,.
TGCACCAGCAGCGTGTCTAGCGGGGGTCACGAGCAGTACTTC,CTSSVSSGGHEQYF,TRBV1,TRBJ2-7,.,.
TGTGCCAGTAGACGTTTTAACGAGGGACACGAAGCTTTCTTT,CASRRFNEGHEAFF,TRBV19,TRBJ1-1,.,.
TGTGCCAGCAGTGAAACAGGTATATACGAGCAGTACTTC,CASSETGIYEQYF,TRBV6-1,TRBJ2-7,.,.
TGTGCCAGCAGCTCCAGGGGGGCAGGGGAGACCCAGTACTTC,CASSSRGAGETQYF,TRBV7-6,TRBJ2-5,.,.
TGTGCCAGCGGGCAGGGTAGAGGGGGCTATTGGGGCTACACCTTC,CASGQGRGGYWGYTF,TRBV7-2,TRBJ1-2,TRBD1,.
TGTGCCAGCAGCCGGACTAGCGGGGGGACAACCTACGAGCAGTACTTC,CASSRTSGGTTYEQYF,TRBV5-5,TRBJ2-7,TRBD2,few
TGTGCCAGCAGTTCGCGACACCCCAGATATTCACCCCTCCACTTT,CASSSRHPRYSPLHF,TRBV6-5,TRBJ1-6,.,.
TGTGCCAGTAGTCAGGACTATGGCTACACCTTC,CASSQDYGYTF,TRBV19,TRBJ1-2,.,.
TGTGCCAGCAGTGAATTTAGGGGCTCGTCTTCACCCCTCCACTTT,CASSEFRGSSSPLHF,TRBV6-1,TRBJ1-6,.,few
TGCGCCAGCAGCTCCATCGGAGTCGGCGCCTCAAGCTATGGCTACACCTTC,CASSSIGVGASSYGYTF,TRBV5-1,TRBJ1-2,.,.
TGTGCCTGGAGTGGAGGGCAAGAGACCCAGTACTTC,CAWSGGQETQYF,TRBV30,TRBJ2-5,.,.
TGTGCCAGCAGCCATTCGGGACAGAACACCGGGGAGCTGTTTTTT,CASSHSGQNTGELFF,TRBV6-5,TRBJ2-2,.,.
TGTGCCAGCAGCTTGCAGGACAGGTTTAACTATGGCTACACCTTC,CASSLQDRFNYGYTF,TRBV13,TRBJ1-2,TRBD1,.
TGTGCCAGCAGTTCCCCGGGGAGGGAGGAGTACTTC,CASSSPGREEYF,TRBV6-5,TRBJ2-5,TRBD2,.
TGTGCCATCAGTGAGTCTTGGGGCACAGGGGGCCGCTATGGCTACACCTTC,CAISESWGTGGRYGYTF,TRBV6-1,TRBJ1-2,TRBD1,.
TGTGCCAGCAGCCAAGTATGGGACAGAAACAATGAGCAGTTCTTC,CASSQVWDRNNEQFF,TRBV14,TRBJ2-1,TRBD1,.
TGTGCCAGCAGCCGGGGGGCCTCTGGAAACACCATATATTTT,CASSRGASGNTIYF,TRBV7-9,TRBJ1-3,.,.
TGTGCCAGCAGTGGACAGGGGGTAGACTATGGCTACACCTTC,CASSGQGVDYGYTF,TRBV27,TRBJ1-2,TRBD1,.
TGCGCCAGCAGCCAAGATCCAAATCCCAGGGGCTTGGGAAACACCATATATTTT,CASSQDPNPRGLGNTIYF,TRBV4-3,TRBJ1-3,.,.
TGTGCCAGCAGCTTAGGACAGTACGGCACCATATATTTT,CASSLGQYGTIYF,TRBV7-2,TRBJ1-3,.,.
TGTGCCAGAAAGGACAGGGGGTGTAATTCACCCCTCCACTTT,CARKDRGCNSPLHF,TRBV27,TRBJ1-6,TRBD1,.
TGCGCCAGCAGCCAAGGGAGCGGGGGGGCCTACAATGAGCAGTTCTTC,CASSQGSGGAYNEQFF,TRBV4-3,TRBJ2-1,TRBD2,.
TGTGCCAGCAGTGACGACAGGGGGGCTAATGAAAAACTGTTTTTT,CASSDDRGANEKLFF,TRBV25-1,TRBJ1-4,TRBD1,few
TGTGCCTGCAGCCGGGAAACCTATGGCTACACCTTC,CACSRETYGYTF,TRBV30,TRBJ1-2,.,.
TGTGCCCCACGATTCCGGGACAGTAACAATGAGCAGTTCTTC,CAPRFRDSNNEQFF,TRBV19,TRBJ2-1,TRBD1,.
TGTGCCAGCACCCCGGGGGCGGGGGGGCTTGATACGCAGTATTTT,CASTPGAGGLDTQYF,TRBV9,TRBJ2-3,TRBD2,.
TGTGCCAGCAGCCAAGTACAGGGCGTAACAGATACGCAGTATTTT,CASSQVQGVTDTQYF,TRBV4-2,TRBJ2-3,.,.
TGTGCCACCAGCAGAGATGTTGGGACAGGGGGCGACTGGGCCAACGTCCTGACTTTC,CATSRDVGTGGDWANVLTF,TRBV15,TRBJ2-6,TRBD1,.
TGTGCCAGCAGTACCTGGGTACTAGGGGATACGCAGTATTTT,CASSTWVLGDTQYF,TRBV6-5,TRBJ2-3,.,.
TGTGCCAGCAGTTACACAGGGACGACTAGCAATCAGCCCCAGCATTTT,CASSYTGTTSNQPQHF,TRBV6-6,TRBJ1-5,.,few
TGTGCCAGCGCGGGTAGCTCCTATAATTCACCCCTCCACTTT,CASAGSSYNSPLHF,TRBV18,TRBJ1-6,.,.
TGCGCCAGCAGCTTCCAGGATTTGAACACTGAAGCTTTCTTT,CASSFQDLNTEAFF,TRBV5-1,TRBJ1-1,.,.
TGTGCCAGCCGCCGGACACAATCGAACACTGAAGCTTTCTTT,CASRRTQSNTEAFF,TRBV6-1,TRBJ1-1,.,.
TGTGCCACCAGCATTGACAGGGGATCGGGCGAAAAACTGTTTTTT,CATSIDRGSGEKLFF,TRBV15,TRBJ1-4,TRBD1,.
TGTGCCAGCAGTGAGGGGGGGGCCAGCACAGATACGCAGTATTTT,CASSEGGASTDTQYF,TRBV27,TRBJ2-3,.,.
TGTGCCAGCAGTGGCTCGGGGTCCTCCCCGGGTGAGCAGTACTTC,CASSGSGSSPGEQYF,TRBV13,TRBJ2-7,.,.
TGTGCCAGCAGCTTGCCCTCTGGCGGGCAGTTCTTC,CASSLPSGGQFF,TRBV5-6,TRBJ2-1,.,.
TGTGCCAGCAGCTTTAGGACTAGCGGGAACTACGAGCAGTACTTC,CASSFRTSGNYEQYF,TRBV7-2,TRBJ2-7,TRBD2,.
TGTGCCAGCTCACCAGGACAGGGGGGCACTGAAGCTTTCTTT,CASSPGQGGTEAFF,TRBV18,TRBJ1-1,TRBD1,.
TGCGCCAGCAGCTTGGGGACTAGCGGGGCCCAAGAGACCCAGTACTTC,CASSLGTSGAQETQYF,TRBV5-1,TRBJ2-5,TRBD2,few
TGTGCCAGCAGTTCATATCCCCGGACCCACGGGGGTGGCTACACCTTC,CASSSYPRTHGGGYTF,TRBV27,TRBJ1-2,.,few